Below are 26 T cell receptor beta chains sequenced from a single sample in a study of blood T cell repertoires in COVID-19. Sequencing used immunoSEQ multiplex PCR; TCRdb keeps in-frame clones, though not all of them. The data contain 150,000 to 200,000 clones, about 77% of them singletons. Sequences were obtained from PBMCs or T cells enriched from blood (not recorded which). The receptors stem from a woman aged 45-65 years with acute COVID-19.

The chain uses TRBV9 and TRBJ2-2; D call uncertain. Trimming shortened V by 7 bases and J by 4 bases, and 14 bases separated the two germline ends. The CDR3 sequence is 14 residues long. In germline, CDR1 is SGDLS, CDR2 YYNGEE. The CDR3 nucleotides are TGTGCCAGCGGAGACGAACCTAGCACCGGGGAGCTGTTTTTT. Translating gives CASGDEPSTGELFF.

The CDR3 is CASSLAGRKAFF. The CDR3 region has the DNA TGTGCCAGCAGCTTAGCGGGCCGTAAAGCTTTCTTT. The chain joins TRBV7-8 to TRBJ1-1; D is unresolved. Looked up from germline, CDR1 is SGHVS and CDR2 is FQNEAQ. Trimming shortened V by 0 bases and J by 9 bases, and 8 bases separated the two germline ends. CDR3 length: 12 residues.

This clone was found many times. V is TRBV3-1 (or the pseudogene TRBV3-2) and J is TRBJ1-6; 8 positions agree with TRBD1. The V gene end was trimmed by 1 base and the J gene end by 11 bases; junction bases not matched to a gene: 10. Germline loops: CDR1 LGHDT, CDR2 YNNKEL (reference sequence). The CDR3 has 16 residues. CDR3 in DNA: TGTGCCAGCAGCCAAGTTGGACAGGGCGGAGGTGCACCCCTCCACTTT. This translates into CASSQVGQGGGAPLHF.

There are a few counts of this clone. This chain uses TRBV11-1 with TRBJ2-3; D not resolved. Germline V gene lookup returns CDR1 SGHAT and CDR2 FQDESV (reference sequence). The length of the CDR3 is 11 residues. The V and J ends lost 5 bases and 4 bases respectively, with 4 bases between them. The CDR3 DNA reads TGTGCCAGCAGCGCGCCAGATACGCAGTATTTT. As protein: CASSAPDTQYF.

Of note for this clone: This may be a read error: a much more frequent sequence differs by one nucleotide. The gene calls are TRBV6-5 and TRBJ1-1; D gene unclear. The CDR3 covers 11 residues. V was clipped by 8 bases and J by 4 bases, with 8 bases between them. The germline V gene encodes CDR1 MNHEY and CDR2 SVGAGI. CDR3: CASGPSTEAFF. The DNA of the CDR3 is TGTGCCAGCGGCCCCAGCACTGAAGCTTTCTTT.

The CDR3 sequence: CASSLGGYEQYV. The CDR3 DNA reads TGTGCCAGCAGCTTAGGGGGTTACGAGCAGTACGTC. The chain combines TRBV5-4 with TRBJ2-7; D is perhaps TRBD1 (6 bases). This CDR3 is built from 12 residues. Germline-derived CDR1 and CDR2 are SGHNT and YYREEE (reference sequence). Trimming removed 2 bases from V and 4 bases from J, with 7 bases in between.

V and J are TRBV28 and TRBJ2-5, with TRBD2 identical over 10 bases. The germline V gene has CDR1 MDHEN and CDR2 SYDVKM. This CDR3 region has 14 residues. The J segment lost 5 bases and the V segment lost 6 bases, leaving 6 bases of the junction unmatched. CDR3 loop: CASRGLAGAETQYF. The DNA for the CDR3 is TGTGCCAGCAGAGGGCTAGCGGGGGCGGAGACCCAGTACTTC.

The CDR3 region is CASSPGLAGGSGETQYF. The CDR3, as DNA: TGCGCCAGCAGCCCTGGACTAGCGGGGGGATCGGGGGAGACCCAGTACTTC. J is TRBJ2-5 and V is TRBV5-1; 14 positions match TRBD2. V shed 4 bases and J 5 bases; nucleotides not matched to a gene: 10. CDR1 is SGHRS and CDR2 is YFSETQ in the germline V gene. This CDR3 comprises 17 residues.

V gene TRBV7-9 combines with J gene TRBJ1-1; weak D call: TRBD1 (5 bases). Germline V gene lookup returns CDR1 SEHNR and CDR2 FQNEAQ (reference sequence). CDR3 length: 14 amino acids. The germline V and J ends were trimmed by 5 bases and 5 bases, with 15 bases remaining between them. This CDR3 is CASSTLQGWTEAFF. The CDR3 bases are TGTGCCAGCAGCACACTCCAGGGCTGGACTGAAGCTTTCTTT.

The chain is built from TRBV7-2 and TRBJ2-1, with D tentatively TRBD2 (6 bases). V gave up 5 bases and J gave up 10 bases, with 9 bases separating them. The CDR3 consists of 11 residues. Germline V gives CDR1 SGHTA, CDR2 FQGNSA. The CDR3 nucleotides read TGTGCCAGCAGCGCGGGACCGGAGCAGTTCTTC. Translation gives CASSAGPEQFF.

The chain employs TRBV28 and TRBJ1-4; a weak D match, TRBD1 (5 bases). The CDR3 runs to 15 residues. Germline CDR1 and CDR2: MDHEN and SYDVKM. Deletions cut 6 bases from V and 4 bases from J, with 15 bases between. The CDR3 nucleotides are TGTGCCAGCAGGGGATCGACCGGGGGTAATGAAAAACTGTTTTTT. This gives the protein CASRGSTGGNEKLFF.

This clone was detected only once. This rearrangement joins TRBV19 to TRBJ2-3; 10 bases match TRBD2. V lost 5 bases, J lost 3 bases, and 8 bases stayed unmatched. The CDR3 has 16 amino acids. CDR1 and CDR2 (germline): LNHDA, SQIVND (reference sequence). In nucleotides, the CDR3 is TGTGCCAGTAGTTCCCCACTAGCGGGGTTTACAGATACGCAGTATTTT. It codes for CASSSPLAGFTDTQYF.

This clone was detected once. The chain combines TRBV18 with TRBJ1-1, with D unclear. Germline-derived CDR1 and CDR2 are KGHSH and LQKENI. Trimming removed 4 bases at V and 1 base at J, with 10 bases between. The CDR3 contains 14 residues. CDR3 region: CASSQGEGNTEAFF. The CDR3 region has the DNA TGTGCCAGCTCACAGGGTGAGGGGAACACTGAAGCTTTCTTT. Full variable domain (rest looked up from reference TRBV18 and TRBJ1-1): NAGVMQNPRHLVRRRGQEARLRCSPMKGHSHVYWYRQLPEEGLKFMVYLQKENIIDESGMPKERFSAEFPKEGPSILRIQQVVRGDSAAYFCASSQGEGNTEAFFGQGTRLTVV.

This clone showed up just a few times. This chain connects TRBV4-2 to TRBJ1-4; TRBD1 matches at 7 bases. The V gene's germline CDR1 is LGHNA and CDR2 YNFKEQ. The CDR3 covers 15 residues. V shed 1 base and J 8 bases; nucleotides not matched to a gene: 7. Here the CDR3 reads CASSQGGTAAEKLFF. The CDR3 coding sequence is TGTGCCAGCAGCCAAGGGGGGACAGCTGCAGAAAAACTGTTTTTT.

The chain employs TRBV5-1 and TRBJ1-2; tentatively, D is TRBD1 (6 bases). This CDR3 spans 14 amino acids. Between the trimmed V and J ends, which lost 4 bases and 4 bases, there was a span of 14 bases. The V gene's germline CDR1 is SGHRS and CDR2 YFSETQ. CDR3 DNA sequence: TGCGCCAGCAGCCGCGCTACAGGGAGCTATGGCTACACCTTC. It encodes CASSRATGSYGYTF.

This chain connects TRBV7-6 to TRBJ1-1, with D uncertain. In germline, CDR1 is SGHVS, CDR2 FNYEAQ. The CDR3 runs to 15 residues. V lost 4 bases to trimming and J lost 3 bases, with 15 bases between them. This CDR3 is CASSSSPKADTEAFF. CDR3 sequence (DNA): TGTGCCAGCAGCTCCTCCCCTAAGGCGGACACTGAAGCTTTCTTT.

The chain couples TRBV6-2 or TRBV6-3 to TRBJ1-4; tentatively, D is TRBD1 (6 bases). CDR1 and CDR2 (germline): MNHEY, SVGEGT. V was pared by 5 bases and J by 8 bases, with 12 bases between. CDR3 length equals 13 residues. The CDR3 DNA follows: TGTGCCAGCAGTACGGACAGTTGGGAAAAACTGTTTTTT. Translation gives CASSTDSWEKLFF.

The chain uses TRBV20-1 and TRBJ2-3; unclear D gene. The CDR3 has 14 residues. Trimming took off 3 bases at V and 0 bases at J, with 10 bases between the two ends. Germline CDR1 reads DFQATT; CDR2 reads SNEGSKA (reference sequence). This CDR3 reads CSASLGRSTDTQYF. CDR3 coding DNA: TGCAGTGCTAGTCTTGGCCGAAGCACAGATACGCAGTATTTT.

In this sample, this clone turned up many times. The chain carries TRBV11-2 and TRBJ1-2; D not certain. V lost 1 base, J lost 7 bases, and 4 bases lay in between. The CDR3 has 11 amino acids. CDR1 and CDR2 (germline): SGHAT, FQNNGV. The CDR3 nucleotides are TGTGCCAGCAGCTTAGGGGCTGGCTACACCTTC. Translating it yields CASSLGAGYTF.

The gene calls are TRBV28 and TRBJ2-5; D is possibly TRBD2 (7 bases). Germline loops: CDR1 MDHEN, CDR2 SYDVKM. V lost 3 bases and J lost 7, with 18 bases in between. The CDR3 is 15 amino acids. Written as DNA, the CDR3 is TGTGCCAGCAGTTTTCGGGGGGCGGGGCCCGGGACCCAGTACTTC. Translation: CASSFRGAGPGTQYF. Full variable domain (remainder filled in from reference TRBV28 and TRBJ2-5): DVKVTQSSRYLVKRTGEKVFLECVQDMDHENMFWYRQDPGLGLRLIYFSYDVKMKEKGDIPEGYSVSREKKERFSLILESASTNQTSMYLCASSFRGAGPGTQYFGPGTRLLVL.

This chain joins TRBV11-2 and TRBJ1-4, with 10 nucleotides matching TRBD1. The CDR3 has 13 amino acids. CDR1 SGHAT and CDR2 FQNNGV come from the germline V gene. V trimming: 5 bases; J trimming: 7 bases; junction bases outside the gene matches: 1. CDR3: CASSRDRGEKLFF. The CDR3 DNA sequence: TGTGCCAGCAGCCGGGACAGGGGTGAAAAACTGTTTTTT.

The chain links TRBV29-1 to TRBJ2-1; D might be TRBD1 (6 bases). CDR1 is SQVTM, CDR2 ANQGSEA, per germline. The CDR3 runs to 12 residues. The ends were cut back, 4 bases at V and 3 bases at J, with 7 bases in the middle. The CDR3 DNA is TGCAGCGTTGGGACAGACTACAATGAGCAGTTCTTC. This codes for CSVGTDYNEQFF.

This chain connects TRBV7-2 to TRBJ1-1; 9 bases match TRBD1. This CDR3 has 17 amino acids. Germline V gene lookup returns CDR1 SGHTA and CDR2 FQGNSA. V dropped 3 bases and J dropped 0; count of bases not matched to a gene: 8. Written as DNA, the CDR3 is TGTGCCAGCAGCTTTGCCGGGACAGGGACCTTGAACACTGAAGCTTTCTTT. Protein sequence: CASSFAGTGTLNTEAFF.

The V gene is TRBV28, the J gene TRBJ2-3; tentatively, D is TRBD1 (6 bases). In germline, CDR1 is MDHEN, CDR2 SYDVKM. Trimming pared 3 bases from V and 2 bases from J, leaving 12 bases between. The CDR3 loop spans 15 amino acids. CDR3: CASSFARGITDTQYF. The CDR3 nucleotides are TGTGCCAGCAGTTTTGCCAGGGGTATCACAGATACGCAGTATTTT.

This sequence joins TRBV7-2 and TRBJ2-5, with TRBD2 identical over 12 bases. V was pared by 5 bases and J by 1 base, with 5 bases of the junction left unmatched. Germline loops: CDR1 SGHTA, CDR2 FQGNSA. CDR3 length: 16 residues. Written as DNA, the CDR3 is TGTGCCAGCAGCCAAGGACTAGCGGGGATCCAAGAGACCCAGTACTTC. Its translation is CASSQGLAGIQETQYF.

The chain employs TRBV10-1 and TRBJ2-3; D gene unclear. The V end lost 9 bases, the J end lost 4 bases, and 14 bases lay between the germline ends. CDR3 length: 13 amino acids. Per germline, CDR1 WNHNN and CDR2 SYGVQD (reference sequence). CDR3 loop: CARNLRVADTQYF. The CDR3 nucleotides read TGCGCCAGGAACCTTCGAGTCGCAGATACGCAGTATTTT.